This paragraph covers one TCR beta chain sequence. Its target is unknown. The sample originates from a study of Tregs in tolerant kidney transplant recipients. Mixed chimerism was transient after nonmyeloablative marrow transplants from related graft donors. Unstimulated regulatory T cells (CD4+CD25+CD127-), CD4+CD25- non-regulatory cells, CD4 and CD8 cells were FACS-sorted from thawed PBMCs. The V and J ends lost 4 bases and 0 bases respectively, with 17 bases between them. Germline CDR1 is SGHNT and CDR2 is YYREEE (reference sequence). This CDR3 spans 17 amino acids. Study results and limitations: Donor-specific Treg expansion exceeded global Treg expansion in tolerant patients, suggesting antigen drive. The small number of patients limits these findings pending further validation.

Measured with immunoSEQ multiplex PCR; TCRdb has only the in-frame clones, and not every one. Here the sample spans 84,000 or so clones, 80% to 95% being singletons. Here the sequenced sample was CD4+ T cells from blood (PBMCs), taken 12 months after the transplant. The source is a human patient who received a combined kidney and bone marrow transplant. Some T cells may be the graft donor's. The chain joins TRBV5-4 to TRBJ2-1; D is possibly TRBD1 (5 bases). CDR3 sequence: CASSPESGSSSYNEQFF. In DNA form, the CDR3 reads TGTGCCAGCAGCCCCGAATCAGGGTCGAGCTCCTACAATGAGCAGTTCTTC.